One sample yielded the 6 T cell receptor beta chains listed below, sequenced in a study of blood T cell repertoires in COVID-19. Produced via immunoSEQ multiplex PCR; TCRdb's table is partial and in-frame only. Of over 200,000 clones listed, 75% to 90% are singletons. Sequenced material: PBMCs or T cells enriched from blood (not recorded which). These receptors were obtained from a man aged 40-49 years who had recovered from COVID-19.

The CDR3: CASSLLPGVGNEQFF. Written as DNA, the CDR3 is TGTGCCAGCAGCCTTCTTCCGGGAGTGGGGAATGAGCAGTTCTTC. The chain employs TRBV27 and TRBJ2-1; D possibly corresponds to TRBD2 (6 bases). Germline values: CDR1 MNHEY, CDR2 SMNVEV (reference sequence). Deletions cut 6 bases from V and 7 bases from J, with 19 bases between. This CDR3 is built from 15 residues.

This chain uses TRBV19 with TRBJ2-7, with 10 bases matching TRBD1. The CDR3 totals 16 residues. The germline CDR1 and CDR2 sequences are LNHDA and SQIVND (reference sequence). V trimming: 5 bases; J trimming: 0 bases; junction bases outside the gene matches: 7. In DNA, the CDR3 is TGTGCCAGTAGTGACCCCGGGACAGGGGACTCCTACGAGCAGTACTTC. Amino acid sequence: CASSDPGTGDSYEQYF.

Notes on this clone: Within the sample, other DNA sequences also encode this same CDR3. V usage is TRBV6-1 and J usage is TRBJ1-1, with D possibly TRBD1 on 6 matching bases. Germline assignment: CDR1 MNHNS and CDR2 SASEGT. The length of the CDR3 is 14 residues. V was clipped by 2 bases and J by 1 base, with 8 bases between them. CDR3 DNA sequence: TGTGCCAGCAGTGAAAGGGGGGGGAACACTGAAGCTTTCTTT. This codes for CASSERGGNTEAFF.

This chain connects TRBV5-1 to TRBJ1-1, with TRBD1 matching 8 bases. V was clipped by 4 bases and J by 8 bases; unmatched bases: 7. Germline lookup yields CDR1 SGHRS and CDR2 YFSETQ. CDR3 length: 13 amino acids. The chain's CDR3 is CASSTGQGGEAFF. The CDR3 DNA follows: TGCGCCAGCAGCACTGGACAGGGAGGGGAAGCTTTCTTT.

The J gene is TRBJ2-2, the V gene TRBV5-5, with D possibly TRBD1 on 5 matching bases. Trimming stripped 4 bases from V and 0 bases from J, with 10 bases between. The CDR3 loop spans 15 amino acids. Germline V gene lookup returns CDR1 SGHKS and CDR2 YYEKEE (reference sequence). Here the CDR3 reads CASSPTATNTGELFF. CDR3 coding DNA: TGTGCCAGCAGCCCGACAGCGACGAACACCGGGGAGCTGTTTTTT.

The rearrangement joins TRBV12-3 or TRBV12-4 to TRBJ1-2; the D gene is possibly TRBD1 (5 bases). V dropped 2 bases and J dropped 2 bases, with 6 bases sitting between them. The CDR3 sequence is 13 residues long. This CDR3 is CASSLSGNYGYTF. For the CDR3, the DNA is TGTGCCAGCAGTTTATCAGGGAACTATGGCTACACCTTC.